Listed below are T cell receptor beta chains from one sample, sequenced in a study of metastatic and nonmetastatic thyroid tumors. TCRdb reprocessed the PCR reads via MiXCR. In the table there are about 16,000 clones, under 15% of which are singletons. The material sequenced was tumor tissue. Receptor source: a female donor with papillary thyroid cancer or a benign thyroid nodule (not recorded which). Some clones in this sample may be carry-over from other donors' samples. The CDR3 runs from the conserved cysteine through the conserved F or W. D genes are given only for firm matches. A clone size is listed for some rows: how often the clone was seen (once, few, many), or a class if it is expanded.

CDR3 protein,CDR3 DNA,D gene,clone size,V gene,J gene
CASSGRTANYGYTF,TGTGCCAGCAGTGGCCGAACAGCTAACTATGGCTACACCTTC,NA,many,TRBV2,TRBJ1-2
CASTLGVHSNQPQHF,TGTGCCAGCACCTTGGGGGTGCATAGCAATCAGCCCCAGCATTTT,NA,many,TRBV5-6,TRBJ1-5
CASVTGGGGTEAFF,TGTGCCAGTGTTACAGGGGGCGGGGGCACTGAAGCTTTCTTT,TRBD1,many,TRBV19,TRBJ1-1
CASSWDGPTYEQYF,TGTGCCAGCAGTTGGGACGGTCCAACCTACGAGCAGTACTTC,NA,few,TRBV27,TRBJ2-7
CSARAGTKGLEQYF,TGCAGTGCTAGGGCCGGGACAAAGGGATTGGAGCAGTACTTC,NA,many,TRBV20-1,TRBJ2-7
CAISVDIGANSPLHF,TGTGCCATCAGTGTGGACATTGGGGCCAATTCACCCCTCCACTTT,NA,many,TRBV10-3,TRBJ1-6
CASSSDRGTEAFF,TGTGCCAGCAGTTCAGACAGGGGCACTGAAGCTTTCTTT,TRBD1,many,TRBV27,TRBJ1-1
CASSHPQGSGTGELFF,TGTGCCAGCAGCCACCCCCAGGGGTCGGGCACCGGGGAGCTGTTTTTT,NA,NA,TRBV11-2,TRBJ2-2
CASSPSGNTIYF,TGTGCCAGCTCCCCCTCTGGAAACACCATATATTTT,NA,many,TRBV6-1,TRBJ1-3
CSARGSGGTHTIEQFF,TGCAGTGCTAGAGGAAGTGGGGGGACCCACACAATTGAGCAGTTCTTC,NA,NA,TRBV20-1,TRBJ2-1
CATSRNRDFTTEAFF,TGTGCCACCAGCAGAAACAGGGATTTTACCACTGAAGCTTTCTTT,NA,many,TRBV15,TRBJ1-1
CSARDDRTGNTIYF,TGCAGTGCTAGAGACGACCGAACTGGAAACACCATATATTTT,NA,NA,TRBV20-1,TRBJ1-3
CSARDRGERYNQPQHF,TGCAGTGCTAGAGATCGGGGGGAGAGGTACAATCAGCCCCAGCATTTT,NA,many,TRBV20-1,TRBJ1-5
CASSLPGTSGGKTQYF,TGTGCCAGCAGCCTACCTGGGACTAGCGGGGGGAAGACCCAGTACTTC,TRBD2,medium-sized,TRBV3-1,TRBJ2-5
CASSQRGLAGGYRSYNEQFF,TGTGCCAGCAGCCAGAGAGGACTAGCGGGAGGTTACAGGTCCTACAATGAGCAGTTCTTC,TRBD2,many,TRBV3-1,TRBJ2-1
CASSLGMGGQPQHF,TGTGCCAGCAGCTTGGGCATGGGTGGTCAGCCCCAGCATTTT,NA,medium-sized,TRBV5-5,TRBJ1-5
CASYSRVGTYEQYF,TGTGCCAGCTATTCCAGGGTTGGAACCTACGAGCAGTACTTC,NA,many,TRBV28,TRBJ2-7
CASSYSRRLGPYNEQFF,TGTGCCAGCAGTTACAGCCGCCGTTTGGGGCCCTACAATGAGCAGTTCTTC,NA,many,TRBV6-2/TRBV6-3,TRBJ2-1
CASSEAGYGYTF,TGTGCCAGCAGTGAAGCGGGCTATGGCTACACCTTT,NA,few,TRBV6-1,TRBJ1-2
CATQLQGSFTDTQYF,TGTGCCACCCAGTTACAGGGCAGTTTCACAGATACGCAGTATTTT,NA,many,TRBV6-2/TRBV6-3,TRBJ2-3
CASRGQGLRGYTF,TGTGCCAGCAGAGGACAGGGTCTTCGTGGCTACACCTTC,TRBD1,few,TRBV28,TRBJ1-2
CASRTGAVAKNIQYF,TGTGCCAGCAGAACCGGGGCCGTAGCCAAAAACATTCAGTACTTC,NA,many,TRBV6-2/TRBV6-3,TRBJ2-4
CASSAGPYNSPLHF,TGTGCCAGCAGTGCGGGGCCCTATAATTCACCCCTCCACTTT,NA,medium-sized,TRBV6-1,TRBJ1-6
CASQSGSSYNEQFF,TGTGCCAGCCAGAGCGGGAGCTCCTACAATGAGCAGTTCTTC,TRBD2,NA,TRBV6-1,TRBJ2-1
CASSQWLAGGNGELFF,TGTGCCAGCAGCCAATGGTTGGCGGGGGGGAACGGGGAGCTGTTTTTT,TRBD2,many,TRBV3-1,TRBJ2-2
CASSLGSPDREQFF,TGTGCCAGCAGCTTGGGTTCGCCCGACCGTGAGCAGTTCTTC,NA,many,TRBV5-6,TRBJ2-1
CASSYSSGQHHYEQYF,TGTGCCAGCAGTTACTCGAGCGGTCAGCACCACTACGAGCAGTACTTC,NA,many,TRBV6-6,TRBJ2-7
CASSPGTDAGELFF,TGTGCCAGCAGCCCCGGGACAGACGCCGGGGAGCTGTTTTTT,TRBD1,many,TRBV11-3,TRBJ2-2
CASSPGQRGTEAFF,TGTGCCAGCTCACCCGGACAGAGGGGCACTGAAGCTTTCTTT,NA,NA,TRBV18,TRBJ1-1
CASSGTGSGETQYF,TGTGCCAGCAGTGGAACAGGGTCCGGCGAGACCCAGTACTTC,NA,many,TRBV2,TRBJ2-5
CASSLICGTSGGENTGELFF,TGTGCCAGCAGCTTAATATGTGGGACTAGCGGGGGAGAAAACACCGGGGAGCTGTTTTTT,TRBD2,NA,TRBV7-3,TRBJ2-2
CASSSASGKVDNEQFF,TGTGCCAGCAGTTCCGCTAGCGGGAAGGTCGACAATGAGCAGTTCTTC,TRBD2,NA,TRBV12-3/TRBV12-4,TRBJ2-1
CASSVGLAGGPTDTQYF,TGTGCCAGCAGCGTAGGCTTAGCGGGGGGGCCAACAGATACGCAGTATTTT,TRBD2,many,TRBV9,TRBJ2-3
CASSVTRQGWGYNEQFF,TGTGCCAGTAGTGTAACCCGACAGGGATGGGGCTACAATGAGCAGTTCTTC,TRBD1,many,TRBV19,TRBJ2-1
CASSQGPTSGGENEQFF,TGCGCCAGCAGCCAAGGCCCGACTAGCGGGGGGGAAAATGAGCAGTTCTTC,TRBD2,many,TRBV4-3,TRBJ2-1
CASSLLAGGNYGYTF,TGTGCCAGCAGCTTGTTGGCAGGGGGAAACTATGGCTACACCTTC,TRBD1,NA,TRBV5-4,TRBJ1-2
CASSLATIGNTEAFF,TGCGCCAGCAGCTTGGCCACGATTGGGAACACTGAAGCTTTCTTT,NA,many,TRBV5-1,TRBJ1-1
CASSLRGDAYEQYF,TGTGCCAGCAGTTTACGTGGGGACGCCTACGAGCAGTACTTC,NA,many,TRBV27,TRBJ2-7
CASSYFASGGEDTQYF,TGTGCCAGCAGTTACTTCGCTAGCGGGGGGGAAGATACGCAGTATTTT,TRBD2,many,TRBV6-5,TRBJ2-3
CASSAFDSHGLEAFF,TGTGCCAGCAGCGCCTTCGACAGCCACGGCCTTGAAGCTTTCTTT,NA,many,TRBV9,TRBJ1-1
CASSQDTGTSGYTF,TGCGCCAGCAGCCAAGACACGGGGACAAGTGGCTACACCTTC,NA,medium-sized,TRBV4-1,TRBJ1-2
CSARSPDGDTETQYF,TGCAGTGCTAGAAGCCCGGACGGGGATACCGAGACCCAGTACTTC,NA,many,TRBV20-1,TRBJ2-5
CASSYPSGGAPLEQFF,TGTGCCAGCAGTTATCCTAGCGGGGGGGCCCCCCTCGAGCAGTTCTTC,TRBD2,many,TRBV6-2/TRBV6-3,TRBJ2-1
CASPGDTTNYGYTF,TGTGCCAGCCCAGGGGACACAACTAACTATGGCTACACCTTC,NA,NA,TRBV6-1,TRBJ1-2